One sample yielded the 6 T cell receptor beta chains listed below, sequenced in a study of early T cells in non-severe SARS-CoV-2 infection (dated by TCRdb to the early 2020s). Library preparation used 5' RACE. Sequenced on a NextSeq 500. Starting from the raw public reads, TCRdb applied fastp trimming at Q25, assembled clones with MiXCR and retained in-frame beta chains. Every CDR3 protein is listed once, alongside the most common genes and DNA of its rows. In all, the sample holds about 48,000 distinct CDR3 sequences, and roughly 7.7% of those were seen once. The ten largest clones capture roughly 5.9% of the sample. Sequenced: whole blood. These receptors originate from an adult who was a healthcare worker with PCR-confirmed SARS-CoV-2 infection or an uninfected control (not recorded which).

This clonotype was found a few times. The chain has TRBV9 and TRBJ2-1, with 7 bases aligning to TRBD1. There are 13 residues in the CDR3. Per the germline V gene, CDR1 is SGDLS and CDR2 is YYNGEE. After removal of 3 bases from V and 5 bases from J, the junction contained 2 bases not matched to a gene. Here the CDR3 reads CASSGTGDNEQFF. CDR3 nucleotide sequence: TGTGCCAGCAGCGGTACAGGGGACAATGAGCAGTTCTTC.

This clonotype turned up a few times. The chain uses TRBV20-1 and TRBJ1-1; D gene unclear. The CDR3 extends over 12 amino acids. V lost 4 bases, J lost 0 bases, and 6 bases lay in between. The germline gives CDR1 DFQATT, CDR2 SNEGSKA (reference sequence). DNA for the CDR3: TGCAGTGCTACAGAGATGAACACTGAAGCTTTCTTT. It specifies CSATEMNTEAFF.

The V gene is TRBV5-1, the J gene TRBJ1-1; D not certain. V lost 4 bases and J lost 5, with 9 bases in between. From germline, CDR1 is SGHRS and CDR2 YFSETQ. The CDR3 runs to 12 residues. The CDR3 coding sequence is TGCGCCAGCAGCGATACTGGGACTGAAGCTTTCTTT. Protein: CASSDTGTEAFF. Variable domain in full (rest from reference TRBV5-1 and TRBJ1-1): KAGVTQTPRYLIKTRGQQVTLSCSPISGHRSVSWYQQTPGQGLQFLFEYFSETQRNKGNFPGRFSGRQFSNSRSEMNVSTLELGDSALYLCASSDTGTEAFFGQGTRLTVV.

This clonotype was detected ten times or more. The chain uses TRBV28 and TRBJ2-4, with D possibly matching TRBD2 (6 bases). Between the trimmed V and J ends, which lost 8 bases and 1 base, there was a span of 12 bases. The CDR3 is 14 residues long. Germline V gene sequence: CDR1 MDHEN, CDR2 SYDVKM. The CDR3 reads CASGGHTAKNIQYF. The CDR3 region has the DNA TGTGCCAGCGGAGGGCACACCGCCAAAAACATTCAGTACTTC.

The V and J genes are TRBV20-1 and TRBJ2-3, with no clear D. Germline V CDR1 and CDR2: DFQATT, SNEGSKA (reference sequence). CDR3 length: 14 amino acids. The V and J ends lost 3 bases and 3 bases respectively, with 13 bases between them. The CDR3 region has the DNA TGCAGTGCTAGGGACCCCCGAGCGACAGATACGCAGTATTTT. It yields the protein CSARDPRATDTQYF.

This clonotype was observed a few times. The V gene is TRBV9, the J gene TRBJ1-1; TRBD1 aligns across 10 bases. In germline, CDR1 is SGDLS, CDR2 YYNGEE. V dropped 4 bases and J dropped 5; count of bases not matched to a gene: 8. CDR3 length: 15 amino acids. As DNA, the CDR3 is TGTGCCAGCAGCCGTCAGGGACAGGGGTTTACTGAAGCTTTCTTT. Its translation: CASSRQGQGFTEAFF.